One sample yielded the 10 T cell receptor beta chains listed below, sequenced in a study of tumor and adjacent non-tumor tissue in lung cancer. RNA was extracted from bulk tissue without any cell sorting. This non-tumor lung sample came from over 3 cm beyond the tumor edge. A modified ARM-PCR protocol with three rounds of nested PCR amplified TCRbeta. Via MiXCR, TCRdb re-called the multiplex PCR reads, giving one row per CDR3 protein. The sample gives some 100,000 distinct CDR3 sequences, over 55% of which show up once; roughly a fifth is in the top ten. Source material: distant non-tumor lung tissue. These receptors were taken from a young man with non-small cell lung cancer.

On this clonotype itself: The missing conserved phenylalanine or tryptophan at the end of this CDR3 makes a read error likely. The CDR3 region has the DNA TGTGCCAGCAGCCCACCATACCCCCTCACAGATACGCAGTATTCT. It is translated as CASSPPYPLTDTQYS. This rearrangement joins TRBV11-2 to TRBJ2-3, with no clear D. This CDR3 region has 15 residues. Trimming shortened V by 5 bases and J by 2 bases, and 14 bases separated the two germline ends. CDR1 SGHAT and CDR2 FQNNGV come from the germline V gene.

In the case of this clonotype: One base away lies a much larger clone, so this may be a sequencing read error. The chain recombines TRBV24-1 with TRBJ1-5, with D perhaps TRBD1 (6 bases). Trimming removed 7 bases from V and 5 bases from J, with 17 bases in between. CDR3 length equals 15 residues. CDR1 is KGHDR and CDR2 is SFDVKD in the germline V gene. The CDR3 sequence: CATSARDKGDQPQHF. Here the CDR3 DNA reads TGTGCCACCAGCGCCCGGGACAAGGGCGATCAGCCCCAGCATTTT.

As to this clonotype: The junction and the germline gene differ at one end; a read error may be behind it. The chain has TRBV11-3 and TRBJ2-3; 9 positions match TRBD1. Germline lookup yields CDR1 SGHNT and CDR2 YENEEA. The CDR3 totals 15 residues. The CDR3 region is CASSSGQGYTDTRYF. The CDR3 region has the DNA TGTGCCAGTAGCTCGGGACAGGGTTACACAGATACGCGGTATTTT.

This chain uses TRBV25-1 with TRBJ1-2, with TRBD1 identical over 9 bases. CDR1 is MGHDK, CDR2 SYGVNS, per germline. The CDR3 is 16 amino acids. V shed 6 bases and J 6 bases; nucleotides not matched to a gene: 14. The CDR3 DNA reads TGTGCCAGCAGCGGAGACGGGGACAGGGCTCATCATGGCTACACCTTC. Its translation: CASSGDGDRAHHGYTF.

This clonotype appeared a few times. Possible read error: a much larger clone is one base away. This sequence joins TRBV29-1 and TRBJ2-3; D is ambiguous. V lost 4 bases to trimming and J lost 6 bases, with 14 bases between them. The CDR3 consists of 13 residues. Germline values: CDR1 SQVTM, CDR2 ANQGSEA. CDR3 DNA: TGCAGCGTTGGATGGGCCTTGGGGGATACGCAGTATTTT. Its translation: CSVGWALGDTQYF.

Of note for this clonotype: Mismatch with germline at one junction end may stem from a read error. This chain links TRBV6-2 or TRBV6-3 with TRBJ2-7; D could derive from TRBD1 or TRBD2 (6 bases each). CDR1 is MNHEY and CDR2 is SVGEGT in the germline V gene. This CDR3 comprises 17 residues. CDR3 DNA sequence: TGTGCCAGCAGTCATCCCTCCAACGGGGGCAGGAGGGACGAACAGTACTTC. Its protein product is CASSHPSNGGRRDEQYF.

For this clonotype: The CDR3 ends on some other residue instead of the conserved phenylalanine or tryptophan, so this is likely a read error. The DNA is omitted, as the CDR3 cannot be located on it reliably, and the CDR3 follows TCRdb's listing. The V call is TRBV11-2, the J call TRBJ2-7; TRBD2 is taken as the D call from the table, unchecked against the DNA. Germline V lookup: CDR1 SGHAT, CDR2 FQNNGV. The CDR3 is made up of 16 amino acids, end residues included. CDR3 region: CACSLDGGPSSYEQYY.

Worth noting for this clonotype: Relative to the germline gene, one junction end is altered; a read error may explain this. The chain uses TRBV20-1 and TRBJ2-6; tentative D call: TRBD2 (6 bases). The CDR3 totals 14 residues. The germline CDR1 and CDR2 sequences are DFQATT and SNEGSKA (reference sequence). CDR3 in DNA: TGCAGTACTAGAGCGGGCCCTGGGGCCAACGTCCTGACTTTC. This encodes CSTRAGPGANVLTF.

Of note for this clonotype: A read error may produce the germline difference seen at one junction end. The chain joins TRBV11-2 to TRBJ2-3; D might be TRBD2 (5 bases). CDR3 length: 15 residues. Looked up from germline, CDR1 is SGHAT and CDR2 is FQNNGV. The DNA for the CDR3 is TGTGCCAGCAGCTTAGTAGGACTCAGCACAAATACGCAATATTTT. Its translation: CASSLVGLSTNTQYF.

Many counts were recorded for this clonotype. The V gene is TRBV7-9, the J gene TRBJ1-4, with 9 bases lining up with TRBD1. Germline loops: CDR1 SEHNR, CDR2 FQNEAQ (reference sequence). CDR3 size: 15 residues. Unmatched junction bases numbered 9, after V lost 6 bases and J lost 7 bases. The CDR3 nucleotides read TGTGCCAGCAGTCTACAGGGGGCGGGGATTGAAAAACTGTTTTTT. Amino acid sequence: CASSLQGAGIEKLFF.